These 8 T cell receptor beta chains originate from one sample sequenced in a study of cytomegalovirus exposure and HLA in healthy donors. Vbeta (60) and Jbeta (13) primers were used in the PCR. Sequenced by immunoSEQ multiplex PCR; TCRdb stores in-frame clones only, minus some. This sample's table reports 100,000 to 150,000 clones. The sample comprised PBMCs. The receptors here all came from a man aged 25 to 40 in good health and CMV-seronegative.

The CDR3 nucleotides are TGTGCCAGTAGTATAGCAGGGACTAAAGGAGAGACCCAGTACTTC. Protein product: CASSIAGTKGETQYF. The chain couples TRBV19 to TRBJ2-5, with 7 bases aligning to TRBD2. Trimming cost V 1 base and J 4 bases; bases outside gene matches: 6. The germline V gene encodes CDR1 LNHDA and CDR2 SQIVND (reference sequence). CDR3 length: 15 residues. The full variable domain, rest sourced from reference TRBV19 and TRBJ2-5, is DGGITQSPKYLFRKEGQNVTLSCEQNLNHDAMYWYRQDPGQGLRLIYYSQIVNDFQKGDIAEGYSVSREKKESFPLTVTSAQKNPTAFYLCASSIAGTKGETQYFGPGTRLLVL.

The rearrangement joins TRBV7-9 to TRBJ2-1; D is uncertain. The V gene lost 1 base and the J gene lost 5 bases, with 12 bases spanning the gap. The germline CDR1 and CDR2 sequences are SEHNR and FQNEAQ (reference sequence). This CDR3 is 15 amino acids long. This CDR3 reads CASSLGMTVNNEQFF. The DNA for the CDR3 is TGTGCCAGCAGCTTAGGGATGACTGTAAACAATGAGCAGTTCTTC.

The rearrangement links TRBV7-8 to TRBJ2-1; the match to TRBD2 covers 11 bases. Germline trimming cut 4 bases from V and 8 bases from J; bases unmatched to any gene: 22. The germline V gene has CDR1 SGHVS and CDR2 FQNEAQ. CDR3 length: 20 amino acids. CDR3 nucleotide sequence: TGTGCCAGCAGCTCCCGACCAAGGACCGGGACTAGCGGAAAAAGGGATGAGCAGTTCTTC. Amino acids: CASSSRPRTGTSGKRDEQFF.

The chain joins TRBV5-1 to TRBJ2-7; D is perhaps TRBD1 (6 bases). CDR1 SGHRS and CDR2 YFSETQ come from the germline V gene. This CDR3 region has 14 residues. V shed 2 bases and J shed 2 bases, with 11 bases lying between them. CDR3 coding DNA: TGCGCCAGCAGCTTCGAGACAGGAACCTACGAGCAGTACTTC. Encoded protein: CASSFETGTYEQYF.

J is TRBJ1-1 and V is TRBV6-1; D call uncertain. Germline CDR1 MNHNS, CDR2 SASEGT. V was clipped by 6 bases and J by 0 bases, with 8 bases between them. The CDR3 sequence is 13 residues long. The CDR3 sequence is CASSIVMNTEAFF. The CDR3 DNA sequence: TGTGCCAGCAGCATAGTTATGAACACTGAAGCTTTCTTT.

On this clone itself: The junction departs from the called germline gene at one end, perhaps through a read error. The chain combines TRBV2 with TRBJ2-3; 7 bases are a match to TRBD1. The CDR3 loop spans 16 amino acids. CDR1 and CDR2 (germline): SNHLY, FYNNEI. The CDR3, as DNA: TGTGCCGGCAGTGAAATGGGGACAGATTTCGCAGATACGCAGTATTTT. This encodes CAGSEMGTDFADTQYF.

The chain recombines TRBV2 with TRBJ2-7, with D tentatively TRBD1 (5 bases). Germline CDR1 and CDR2: SNHLY and FYNNEI. Between the trimmed V and J ends, which lost 8 bases and 0 bases, there was a span of 23 bases. This CDR3 is 17 amino acids long. CDR3 protein: CASEIESGRAISYEQYF. CDR3 nucleotide sequence: TGTGCCAGCGAGATTGAGTCGGGCAGGGCCATCTCCTACGAGCAGTACTTC.

V usage is TRBV5-1 and J usage is TRBJ1-4; 11 bases fit TRBD1. Germline V gives CDR1 SGHRS, CDR2 YFSETQ. This CDR3 comprises 16 residues. The trim removed 4 bases at V and 0 bases at J, leaving 2 bases unmatched. CDR3 in amino acids: CASSRTGGATNEKLFF. The CDR3 DNA reads TGCGCCAGCAGCCGGACAGGGGGCGCAACTAATGAAAAACTGTTTTTT.